This passage covers 32 T cell receptor beta chains from one sample sequenced in a study of shared clonotypes between healthy human individuals. Using immunoSEQ multiplex PCR, the repertoire was profiled, and TCRdb retains in-frame clones only, with some absent. The profile shows about a million clones, roughly 70% of them singletons. The sample was memory CD4+ T cells sorted from blood. Subset noted: CD45RA-negative fraction. The source of these receptors is a man younger than 30 in good health.

CDR3 region: CAWKVQEYAGELFF. CDR3 nucleotides: TGTGCCTGGAAGGTACAGGAGTACGCCGGGGAGCTGTTTTTT. The chain is built from TRBV30 and TRBJ2-2; perhaps TRBD1 as D (5 bases). Per the germline V gene, CDR1 is GTSNPN and CDR2 is SVGIG (reference sequence). The CDR3 runs 14 residues. Trimming took 4 bases from V and 6 from J, leaving 15 bases between them.

The V and J genes are TRBV28 and TRBJ2-2, with 7 bases lining up with TRBD2. Germline V gene data show CDR1 as MDHEN and CDR2 as SYDVKM. J was trimmed by 5 bases and V by 5 bases; bases with no gene match: 8. The CDR3 loop spans 15 amino acids. For the CDR3, the DNA is TGTGCCAGCAGTCCTCCGATCGGGGGGACCGGGGAGCTGTTTTTT. Amino acid sequence: CASSPPIGGTGELFF.

This clone has a single count. This chain joins TRBV5-1 and TRBJ2-3, with unresolved D. V was shortened by 5 bases and J by 2 bases, with 12 bases between the two germline ends. Germline-derived CDR1 and CDR2 are SGHRS and YFSETQ. This CDR3 has 14 amino acids. The CDR3 loop is CASRLLGFTDTQYF. The CDR3 nucleotides are TGCGCCAGCAGGCTCTTGGGGTTCACAGATACGCAGTATTTT.

This sequence joins TRBV6-1 and TRBJ2-1; 10 bases align to TRBD2. Unmatched junction bases numbered 12, after V lost 8 bases and J lost 8 bases. Germline V gene data show CDR1 as MNHNS and CDR2 as SASEGT. The CDR3 loop spans 15 amino acids. DNA for the CDR3: TGTGCCAGCCTTAGCGGGGGGTCGGGGTTCTATGAGCAGTTCTTC. It translates to CASLSGGSGFYEQFF.

The chain has TRBV5-8 and TRBJ2-2; a weak D match, TRBD1 (6 bases). In germline, CDR1 is SGHTS, CDR2 YDEGEE. With 2 bases removed from V and 5 bases from J, the gap between germline ends came to 13 bases. The CDR3 loop spans 15 amino acids. CDR3 residues: CASSFQGIGTGELFF. The CDR3 region has the DNA TGTGCCAGCAGCTTCCAGGGGATTGGTACCGGGGAGCTGTTTTTT.

J is TRBJ1-4 and V is TRBV15; a possible D gene is TRBD1 (6 bases). Germline V gene lookup returns CDR1 LNHNV and CDR2 YYDKDF (reference sequence). CDR3 length equals 13 residues. The V and J ends lost 5 bases and 8 bases respectively, with 12 bases between them. The CDR3 sequence: CATSWGGAEKLFF. In DNA form, the CDR3 reads TGTGCCACCAGCTGGGGGGGGGCGGAAAAACTGTTTTTT.

Concerning this clone: The sample holds other DNA sequences that translate to the same CDR3. The chain's CDR3 is CASSRDRQETQYF. The CDR3 DNA sequence: TGTGCCAGCTCAAGGGACAGGCAAGAGACCCAGTACTTC. The chain couples TRBV18 to TRBJ2-5; 8 bases are a match to TRBD1. From germline, CDR1 is KGHSH and CDR2 LQKENI. V lost 5 bases, J lost 2 bases, and 1 base stayed unmatched. The CDR3 runs 13 residues. Full variable domain (missing parts from reference TRBV18 and TRBJ2-5): NAGVMQNPRHLVRRRGQEARLRCSPMKGHSHVYWYRQLPEEGLKFMVYLQKENIIDESGMPKERFSAEFPKEGPSILRIQQVVRGDSAAYFCASSRDRQETQYFGPGTRLLVL.

The CDR3 loop is CASSTNGWGVPDEQYF. CDR3 nucleotides: TGTGCCAGCAGTACAAACGGTTGGGGGGTTCCCGACGAGCAGTACTTC. The chain couples TRBV28 to TRBJ2-7, with D tentatively TRBD2 (6 bases). The ends were cut back, 5 bases at V and 5 bases at J, with 22 bases in the middle. This CDR3 is built from 16 residues. CDR1 and CDR2 (germline): MDHEN, SYDVKM. The whole variable domain, filled in from reference TRBV28 and TRBJ2-7, reads DVKVTQSSRYLVKRTGEKVFLECVQDMDHENMFWYRQDPGLGLRLIYFSYDVKMKEKGDIPEGYSVSREKKERFSLILESASTNQTSMYLCASSTNGWGVPDEQYFGPGTRLTVT.

The table lists this clone with a count of one. V gene TRBV6-5 combines with J gene TRBJ2-3; D is unresolved. V was shortened by 5 bases and J by 2 bases, with 11 bases between the two germline ends. Germline V gene lookup returns CDR1 MNHEY and CDR2 SVGAGI. The length of the CDR3 is 14 residues. The chain's CDR3 is CASSRAGPTDTQYF. DNA for the CDR3: TGTGCCAGCAGTCGTGCCGGGCCCACAGATACGCAGTATTTT.

The chain employs TRBV11-3 and TRBJ2-3, with 9 bases aligning to TRBD2. V lost 5 bases and J lost 2; bases outside the gene matches: 5. Germline CDR1 SGHNT, CDR2 YENEEA. The length of the CDR3 is 15 residues. CDR3 in DNA: TGTGCCAGCAGCCGAAGCGGGGGGAACACAGATACGCAGTATTTT. This encodes CASSRSGGNTDTQYF.

This chain links TRBV5-6 with TRBJ1-2; 8 positions match TRBD1. Looked up from germline, CDR1 is SGHDT and CDR2 is YYEEEE. The length of the CDR3 is 15 residues. Trimming removed 2 bases from V and 8 bases from J; junction bases left unmatched: 11. CDR3 DNA: TGTGCCAGCAGCTTTCTGGACAGGGCCTCGGGAGGCTACACCTTC. This translates into CASSFLDRASGGYTF.

The V and J genes are TRBV7-2 and TRBJ2-3; D not resolved. CDR3 size: 14 residues. The ends were cut back, 0 bases at V and 4 bases at J, with 8 bases in the middle. CDR1 is SGHTA, CDR2 FQGNSA, per germline. CDR3 sequence reads: CASSLASGSDTQYF. DNA for the CDR3: TGTGCCAGCAGCTTAGCATCGGGTTCAGATACGCAGTATTTT.

V and J are TRBV4-3 and TRBJ1-6, with no clear D. Trimming took off 1 base at V and 8 bases at J, with 6 bases between the two ends. Per germline, CDR1 LGHNA and CDR2 YSLEER. This CDR3 has 13 amino acids. The CDR3 region is CASSQVRDSPLHF. CDR3 coding DNA: TGCGCCAGCAGCCAAGTCCGCGATTCACCCCTCCACTTT.

This clone was counted ten times or more. The V and J genes are TRBV28 and TRBJ1-1, with 8 bases matching TRBD1. The CDR3 is 15 amino acids. The trim removed 5 bases at V and 4 bases at J, leaving 9 bases unmatched. CDR1 and CDR2 (germline): MDHEN, SYDVKM. The CDR3 loop reads CASSLLTTGGTEAFF. The CDR3 DNA sequence: TGTGCCAGCAGTCTACTAACCACAGGGGGCACTGAAGCTTTCTTT.

This clone was observed a few times. V is TRBV19 and J is TRBJ1-6, with 9 nucleotides matching TRBD1. The CDR3 sequence is 14 residues long. Germline V gene lookup returns CDR1 LNHDA and CDR2 SQIVND (reference sequence). Germline trimming cut 9 bases from V and 9 bases from J; bases unmatched to any gene: 9. CDR3 nucleotide sequence: TGTGCCAGGTACAGGGGGCAAGGATGTTCACCCCTCCACTTT. Translating gives CARYRGQGCSPLHF.

The chain carries TRBV6-4 and TRBJ2-3; 11 bases are shared with TRBD1. J lost 5 bases, V lost 5 bases, and 3 bases had no gene match. Germline CDR1 MRHNA, CDR2 SNTAGT. The CDR3 runs 14 residues. CDR3 loop: CASSTGTGGDTQYF. Here the CDR3 DNA reads TGTGCCAGCAGTACCGGGACAGGGGGAGATACGCAGTATTTT.

This chain joins TRBV14 and TRBJ2-7, with D tentatively TRBD1 (5 bases). Trimming took off 0 bases at V and 3 bases at J, with 9 bases between the two ends. This CDR3 has 14 residues. Looked up from germline, CDR1 is SGHDN and CDR2 is FVKESK. CDR3 loop: CASSQDRALYEQYF. CDR3 DNA sequence: TGTGCCAGCAGCCAAGACAGGGCCCTCTACGAGCAGTACTTC.

The chain joins TRBV29-1 to TRBJ2-1; the D gene is possibly TRBD2 (6 bases). Trimming left V 3 bases short and J 12 bases short, with 18 bases between. The CDR3 extends over 13 amino acids. Germline V gene sequence: CDR1 SQVTM, CDR2 ANQGSEA. CDR3 nucleotide sequence: TGCAGCGTTGATGGCGGGACCCTATATGGGCAGTTCTTC. It yields the protein CSVDGGTLYGQFF.

V usage is TRBV5-1 and J usage is TRBJ2-5; D may be TRBD1 or TRBD2 (5 bases each). The V gene's germline CDR1 is SGHRS and CDR2 YFSETQ. The CDR3 spans 14 residues. V was trimmed by 0 bases and J by 5 bases, leaving 11 bases between them. CDR3 sequence (DNA): TGCGCCAGCAGCTTGGGGCAGGGAGATGAGACCCAGTACTTC. This gives the protein CASSLGQGDETQYF.

J is TRBJ2-7 and V is TRBV27; D remains unclear. The germline V gene has CDR1 MNHEY and CDR2 SMNVEV (reference sequence). This CDR3 has 12 residues. Trimming took off 2 bases at V and 0 bases at J, with 2 bases between the two ends. The CDR3: CASSLPSYEQYF. In DNA form, the CDR3 reads TGTGCCAGCAGTTTACCCTCCTACGAGCAGTACTTC.

The V call is TRBV5-6, the J call TRBJ2-2, with D perhaps TRBD2 (5 bases). Trimming took off 4 bases at V and 1 base at J, with 14 bases between the two ends. Looked up from germline, CDR1 is SGHDT and CDR2 is YYEEEE. This CDR3 has 16 residues. CDR3 sequence (DNA): TGTGCCAGCAGCGCGGCCGGGATTCTGAACACCGGGGAGCTGTTTTTT. Encoded protein: CASSAAGILNTGELFF.

The rearrangement links TRBV28 to TRBJ2-7, with no clear D. V dropped 5 bases and J dropped 6 bases, with 14 bases sitting between them. The CDR3 has 13 amino acids. Germline V gene lookup returns CDR1 MDHEN and CDR2 SYDVKM. CDR3 loop: CASSPSRSSEQYF. CDR3 DNA sequence: TGTGCCAGCAGTCCGTCCAGGTCTAGCGAGCAGTACTTC.

The chain employs TRBV6-1 and TRBJ2-1; D is possibly TRBD2 (6 bases). Germline lookup yields CDR1 MNHNS and CDR2 SASEGT. The CDR3 covers 14 residues. Trimming left V 4 bases short and J 6 bases short, with 13 bases between. The CDR3 reads CASSAGVRSNEQFF. CDR3 DNA sequence: TGTGCCAGCAGTGCGGGGGTGAGGTCCAATGAGCAGTTCTTC.

The chain couples TRBV10-3 to TRBJ2-6, with no clear D. Germline V CDR1 and CDR2: ENHRY, SYGVKD. The V end was cut by 3 bases, the J end by 1 base, with 7 bases between. The CDR3 totals 15 residues. CDR3 nucleotide sequence: TGTGCCATCAGTGACCAGCTATCTGGGGCCAACGTCCTGACTTTC. Translating it yields CAISDQLSGANVLTF.

The chain is built from TRBV7-9 and TRBJ2-1; 7 bases fit TRBD1. Losses at the gene ends were 4 bases for V and 6 bases for J; bases not matched to a gene: 3. CDR1 and CDR2 (germline): SEHNR, FQNEAQ (reference sequence). The CDR3 contains 13 residues. The CDR3 loop reads CASSSSGGNEQFF. The CDR3 DNA is TGTGCCAGCAGCTCCTCAGGGGGCAATGAGCAGTTCTTC.

The chain combines TRBV5-6 with TRBJ2-7, with 7 bases fitting TRBD2. Germline V lookup: CDR1 SGHDT, CDR2 YYEEEE. This CDR3 is 15 amino acids long. V lost 6 bases, J lost 1 base, and 10 bases stayed unmatched. CDR3 DNA: TGTGCCAGCACCAGAGCGGGAAGCATGTCCTACGAGCAGTACTTC. This translates into CASTRAGSMSYEQYF.

V gene TRBV15 combines with J gene TRBJ2-2; 7 bases line up with TRBD2. CDR1 is LNHNV, CDR2 YYDKDF, per germline (reference sequence). Losses at the gene ends were 4 bases for V and 5 bases for J; bases not matched to a gene: 10. CDR3 length equals 16 residues. CDR3 amino acids: CATSTGRGTRTGELFF. CDR3 bases: TGTGCCACCAGCACGGGGAGGGGCACAAGGACCGGGGAGCTGTTTTTT.

The genes are TRBV11-2 and TRBJ2-7; 9 nucleotides agree with TRBD2. The CDR3 is 12 amino acids. Germline V CDR1 and CDR2: SGHAT, FQNNGV. As DNA, the CDR3 is TGTGCGAGTAGCGGGGGAGGCTACGAGCAGTACTTC. Translation gives CASSGGGYEQYF.

This clone was seen a handful of times. The rearrangement joins TRBV5-1 to TRBJ2-1, with 8 bases aligning to TRBD1. The CDR3 is 15 amino acids. CDR1 and CDR2 (germline): SGHRS, YFSETQ. V shed 3 bases, J shed 9 bases, and the junction held 11 bases outside the gene matches. The CDR3 region has the DNA TGCGCCAGCAGCTCCCCGACAGGGGTTAGGGCTGAGCAGTTCTTC. Translating it yields CASSSPTGVRAEQFF.

In its sample, this clone was seen many times. Other DNA variants within this sample encode the same CDR3. The chain recombines TRBV5-1 with TRBJ2-7, with 9 bases matching TRBD2. This CDR3 is 14 amino acids long. V shed 3 bases and J 0 bases; nucleotides not matched to a gene: 1. The germline gives CDR1 SGHRS, CDR2 YFSETQ. The CDR3 coding sequence is TGCGCCAGCAGCTCGACTAGCGGCTCCTACGAGCAGTACTTC. This gives the protein CASSSTSGSYEQYF.

The rearrangement uses TRBV6-1 and TRBJ1-5, with 7 nucleotides matching TRBD1. The germline gives CDR1 MNHNS, CDR2 SASEGT. Unmatched junction bases numbered 7, after V lost 4 bases and J lost 7 bases. This CDR3 region has 14 residues. The CDR3 nucleotides are TGTGCCAGCAGTGCGAGGGGGCAGAGCCAGCCCCAGCATTTT. Encoded protein: CASSARGQSQPQHF.

This clone was found a few times. This sequence joins TRBV25-1 and TRBJ2-1; maybe TRBD1 (5 bases). V lost 5 bases and J lost 7, with 12 bases in between. Germline V lookup: CDR1 MGHDK, CDR2 SYGVNS. The CDR3 totals 13 residues. The DNA for the CDR3 is TGTGCCAGCAGTCCGGCAGGGCAGAATGAGCAGTTCTTC. It codes for CASSPAGQNEQFF.